Below are 8 T cell receptor beta chains sequenced from a single sample in a study of blood T cell repertoires in COVID-19. The assay was immunoSEQ multiplex PCR, and TCRdb's table has in-frame clones only and misses some. The profile shows some 400,000 clones, around 84% of them singletons. Sequenced: peripheral blood. These receptors were collected from a human donor in a cohort sampled during active COVID-19.

The rearrangement links TRBV19 to TRBJ1-2; unclear D gene. Germline-derived CDR1 and CDR2 are LNHDA and SQIVND (reference sequence). Trimming took off 6 bases at V and 6 bases at J, with 20 bases between the two ends. This CDR3 is 15 amino acids long. CDR3 sequence: CASSSQASIVDGYTF. The CDR3 DNA reads as TGTGCCAGTAGCTCCCAGGCGTCGATTGTGGATGGCTACACCTTC.

The gene calls are TRBV7-9 and TRBJ1-1; no definite D call. The CDR3 sequence is 13 residues long. V gave up 3 bases and J gave up 3 bases, with 8 bases separating them. Germline-derived CDR1 and CDR2 are SEHNR and FQNEAQ (reference sequence). Written as DNA, the CDR3 is TGTGCCAGCAGCTTCTCCCAGTACACTGAAGCTTTCTTT. Encoded protein: CASSFSQYTEAFF. The variable domain in full, completed from reference TRBV7-9 and TRBJ1-1, reads DTGVSQNPRHKITKRGQNVTFRCDPISEHNRLYWYRQTLGQGPEFLTYFQNEAQLEKSRLLSDRFSAERPKGSFSTLEIQRTEQGDSAMYLCASSFSQYTEAFFGQGTRLTVV.

CDR3 nucleotides: TGTGCCAGCAGCCCCCACCGCGGGGCTTACAATGAGCAGTTCTTC. Its protein product is CASSPHRGAYNEQFF. V is TRBV7-3 and J is TRBJ2-1; tentative D call: TRBD2 (6 bases). The CDR3 runs 15 residues. Per germline, CDR1 SGHTA and CDR2 FQGTGA. Trimming cost V 5 bases and J 4 bases, with 15 bases left between them.

The chain is built from TRBV5-5 and TRBJ1-5; TRBD1 aligns across 7 bases. CDR3 length: 15 residues. Germline V gene sequence: CDR1 SGHKS, CDR2 YYEKEE (reference sequence). V trimming: 4 bases; J trimming: 1 base; junction bases outside the gene matches: 5. CDR3 sequence: CASSVAQGSNQPQHF. In nucleotides, the CDR3 is TGTGCCAGCAGCGTCGCACAGGGGAGCAATCAGCCCCAGCATTTT. Full variable domain (rest looked up from reference TRBV5-5 and TRBJ1-5): DAGVTQSPTHLIKTRGQQVTLRCSPISGHKSVSWYQQVLGQGPQFIFQYYEKEERGRGNFPDRFSARQFPNYSSELNVNALLLGDSALYLCASSVAQGSNQPQHFGDGTRLSIL.

V gene TRBV28 combines with J gene TRBJ2-7, with D maybe TRBD2 (6 bases). The CDR3 contains 16 residues. CDR1 is MDHEN, CDR2 SYDVKM, per germline. V was clipped by 3 bases and J by 0 bases, with 15 bases between them. Here the CDR3 reads CASSFLAGPSSYEQYF. For the CDR3, the DNA is TGTGCCAGCAGTTTTCTGGCGGGACCCAGCTCCTACGAGCAGTACTTC.

The chain uses TRBV6-1 and TRBJ2-1; 11 nucleotides align to TRBD2. The germline V gene encodes CDR1 MNHNS and CDR2 SASEGT. V trimming: 4 bases; J trimming: 4 bases; junction bases outside the gene matches: 3. There are 15 residues in the CDR3. This CDR3 reads CASSVAGGPYNEQFF. The CDR3 DNA reads TGTGCCAGCAGTGTAGCGGGAGGGCCTTACAATGAGCAGTTCTTC.

The genes are TRBV15 and TRBJ1-3, with TRBD1 as a possible D gene (5 bases). V was clipped by 0 bases and J by 4 bases, with 13 bases between them. This CDR3 region has 16 residues. Germline V gene data show CDR1 as LNHNV and CDR2 as YYDKDF (reference sequence). CDR3: CATSRDWSGSGNTIYF. In DNA, the CDR3 is TGTGCCACCAGCAGAGATTGGTCAGGGTCCGGAAACACCATATATTTT.

This clone was recorded only once. This chain's CDR3 is CASSLLAANEQFF. In DNA form, the CDR3 reads TGTGCCAGCAGCTTACTAGCGGCCAATGAGCAGTTCTTC. The chain combines TRBV12-3 or TRBV12-4 with TRBJ2-1, with 8 bases that match TRBD2. Unmatched junction bases numbered 4, after V lost 6 bases and J lost 6 bases. The CDR3 is 13 residues long.